This TCR beta chain was captured by sequencing in a study of cytomegalovirus exposure and HLA in healthy donors. Overall study context: The roughly 120 million unique TCR beta sequences, from around 200 million T cells, were found by an earlier analysis. There were about 86 million unique TCRs (from HLA-typed donors) in an early data release.

Whole-study findings and limits: Trimming of TCR beta V- and J-genes showed a link, identified in a later analysis, to a missense DCLRE1C variant. The classifier was said to identify cytomegalovirus status with high specificity and sensitivity.

Use of 60 Vbeta and 13 Jbeta primers characterized the PCR. Clones were sequenced by immunoSEQ multiplex PCR, and TCRdb holds only the in-frame ones, with some missing. This sample has 150,000 or so clones; about 80% occur once, and the top ten carry 9.5% to 15%. Trimming left V 3 bases short and J 3 bases short, with 12 bases between. This CDR3 spans 14 amino acids. Germline V gene sequence: CDR1 LNHDA, CDR2 SQIVND (reference sequence). A word on this clone: Its target is unknown.

The chain has TRBV19 and TRBJ2-7, with no clear D. Sequencing used PBMCs. The receptor was derived from a man aged 25-45 years in good health and CMV-seropositive. The CDR3 here is CASSIVYSYYEQYF. CDR3 coding DNA: TGTGCCAGTAGTATCGTGTACAGTTACTACGAGCAGTACTTC.